This entry concerns a single TCR beta chain. Its antigen is currently unknown. Nested PCRs (approximately 16 and 10 cycles, two total) were applied to TCRalpha and TCRbeta cDNA. Each CDR3 protein gets one entry in TCRdb, which reprocessed the 5' RACE reads and gives no DNA. The sample includes 400,000 to 500,000 distinct CDR3 sequences. This record belongs to a study of monozygotic twins with inflammatory bowel disease. The CDR3 extends over 16 amino acids. Germline loops: CDR1 MNHEY, CDR2 SVGAGI. General study results and limits: Data gave no support to a single strong signal or clonotype associated with IBD. A distinction between different T cell subtypes was not possible.

The V call is TRBV6-5, the J call TRBJ1-6. This receptor was identified in a human donor with ulcerative colitis or Crohn's disease, or a healthy co-twin of an affected twin (not recorded which). Sequencing was performed on blood. The CDR3 region is CASSHSGSSYNSPLHF.